What follows is one T cell receptor beta chain and its context. The antigen is not known. The data originate from a study of vaccination and CD4 T cells after COVID-19. Specified treatment: 10-day PBMC culture with coronavirus spike peptide pools or control peptides (ViraFEST assay). Per-well cultures of two million PBMCs received around 9.9 IU/ml IL-2 and about 9.1 ug/ml peptide pools. An Oncomine TCR Beta short-read assay was used to sequence the DNA from cultured CD4+ T cells. TCRdb re-called the PCR reads with MiXCR, one entry per CDR3 protein. The sample lists some 9,300 distinct CDR3 sequences, around 72% occurring once. Germline V gene sequence: CDR1 LNHNV, CDR2 YYDKDF (reference sequence). V lost 1 base and J lost 5; bases outside the gene matches: 6. The CDR3 has 16 residues.

Sequenced input: CD4+ T cells from blood, cultured in vitro. This chain links TRBV15 with TRBJ2-2; 8 bases fit TRBD1. The clonotype comes from a human donor who had recovered from COVID-19. The CDR3: CATSRGSGDRTGELFF. The CDR3 nucleotides are TGTGCCACCAGCAGAGGCTCAGGGGACAGGACCGGGGAGCTGTTTTTT. The complete variable domain, with remaining parts taken from reference TRBV15 and TRBJ2-2, reads DAMVIQNPRYQVTQFGKPVTLSCSQTLNHNVMYWYQQKSSQAPKLLFHYYDKDFNNEADTPDNFQSRRPNTSFCFLDIRSPGLGDTAMYLCATSRGSGDRTGELFFGEGSRLTVL.